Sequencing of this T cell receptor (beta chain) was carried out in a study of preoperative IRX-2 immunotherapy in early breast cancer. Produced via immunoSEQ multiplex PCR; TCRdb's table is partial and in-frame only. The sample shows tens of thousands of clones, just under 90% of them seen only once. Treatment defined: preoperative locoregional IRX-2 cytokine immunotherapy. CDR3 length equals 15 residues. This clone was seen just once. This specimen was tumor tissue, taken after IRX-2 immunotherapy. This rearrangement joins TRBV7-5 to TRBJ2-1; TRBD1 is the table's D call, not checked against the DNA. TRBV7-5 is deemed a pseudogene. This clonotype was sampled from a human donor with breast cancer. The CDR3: CASSLFLVAGNEQFF. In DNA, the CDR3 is TGTGCCAGCAGCTTGTTCCTTGTGGCAGGCAATGAGCAGTTCTTC.